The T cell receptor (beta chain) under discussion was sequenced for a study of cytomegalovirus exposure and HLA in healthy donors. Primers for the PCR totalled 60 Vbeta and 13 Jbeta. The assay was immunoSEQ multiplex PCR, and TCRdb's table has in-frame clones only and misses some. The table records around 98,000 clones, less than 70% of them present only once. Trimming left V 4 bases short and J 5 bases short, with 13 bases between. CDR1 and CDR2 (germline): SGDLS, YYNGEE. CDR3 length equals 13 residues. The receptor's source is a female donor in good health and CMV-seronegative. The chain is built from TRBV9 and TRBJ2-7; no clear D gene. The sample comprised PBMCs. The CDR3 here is CASSTQVQDEQYF. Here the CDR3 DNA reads TGTGCCAGCAGCACGCAGGTTCAGGACGAGCAGTACTTC.